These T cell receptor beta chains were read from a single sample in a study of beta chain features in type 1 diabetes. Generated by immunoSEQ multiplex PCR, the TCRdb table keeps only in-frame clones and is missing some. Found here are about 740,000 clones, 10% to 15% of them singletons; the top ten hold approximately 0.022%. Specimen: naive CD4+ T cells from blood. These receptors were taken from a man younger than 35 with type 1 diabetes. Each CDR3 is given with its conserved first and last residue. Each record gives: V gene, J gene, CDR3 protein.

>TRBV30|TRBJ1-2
CAWSVGRVLYGYTF
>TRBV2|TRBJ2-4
CASSDTLPGYIQYF
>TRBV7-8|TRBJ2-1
CASSVRGSQEQFF
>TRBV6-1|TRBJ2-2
CASRPWGLNTGELFF
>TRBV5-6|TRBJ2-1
CASSLGYRTESYNEQFF
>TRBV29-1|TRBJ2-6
CSVDESGAGANVLTF
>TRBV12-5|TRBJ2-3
CASGLSRTTPTDTQYF
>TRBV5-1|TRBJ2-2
CASSLGSPGELFF
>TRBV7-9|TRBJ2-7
CASSHGTGVPYEQYF
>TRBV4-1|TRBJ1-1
CASSQDRSMGEAFF
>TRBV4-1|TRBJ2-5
CASSQSGKAETQYF
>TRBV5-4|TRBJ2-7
CASSLVDRDAQYF
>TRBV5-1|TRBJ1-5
CASRPDGSNQPQHF
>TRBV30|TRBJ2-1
CAWTGGLTYNEQFF
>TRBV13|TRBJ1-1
CASSHSGGPNTEAFF
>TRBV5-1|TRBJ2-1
CASSGGPQNEQFF
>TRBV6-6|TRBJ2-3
CASSQDPTFTDTQYF
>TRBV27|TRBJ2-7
CASSSYRQDSYEQYF
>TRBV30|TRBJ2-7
CAWSKRLGSYEQYF
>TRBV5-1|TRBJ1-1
CASSLRWGLNTEAFF
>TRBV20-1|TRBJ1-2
CSAPDGGYTF
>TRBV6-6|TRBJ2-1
CASSYPRDSYNEQFF
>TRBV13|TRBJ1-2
CASSPRFDYGYTF
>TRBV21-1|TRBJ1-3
CASSKRQSSGNTIYF
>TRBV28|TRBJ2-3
CASGSPAGSRLGTDTQYF
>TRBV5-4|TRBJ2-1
CASSLDGNSYNEQFF
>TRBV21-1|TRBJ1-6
CASSVRGQGRHSPLHF
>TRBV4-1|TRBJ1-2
CASSQDGRTNYGYTF
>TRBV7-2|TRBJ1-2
CASSLMGEPNYGYTF
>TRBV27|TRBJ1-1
CATSVTGTMNTEAFF
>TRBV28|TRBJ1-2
CASSSTGEGYTF
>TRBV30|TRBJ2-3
CAWSVKDTQYF
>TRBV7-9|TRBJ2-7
CASSSGPEPTYEQYF
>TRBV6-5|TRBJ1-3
CASSYGGGGNTIYF
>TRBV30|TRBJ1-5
CAWGQGNQPQHF
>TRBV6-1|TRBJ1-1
CASSEPGSGSGNTEAFF
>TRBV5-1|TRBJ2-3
CASSAGQDPDTQYF
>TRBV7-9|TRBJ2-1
CASSGRRGRDEQFF
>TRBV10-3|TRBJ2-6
CAISEGISGANVLTF
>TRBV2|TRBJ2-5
CASTQDRAETQYF
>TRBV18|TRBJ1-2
CASSPGGGGYTF
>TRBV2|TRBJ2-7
CASSEAGRGTYEQYF
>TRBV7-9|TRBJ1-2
CASSIPGHPSGGYTF
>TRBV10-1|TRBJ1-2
CASSESTGEIYGYTF